The clone carrying this TCR beta chain was picked up many times. Its cognate antigen is unknown. The germline V gene encodes CDR1 MDHEN and CDR2 SYDVKM. V lost 2 bases and J lost 5, with 9 bases in between. The CDR3 has 13 residues. Prior chemotherapy, radiotherapy and other malignancies were absent; CT and PET/CT showed node-negative disease. The data originate from a study of prognosis after radiotherapy for stage I lung cancer. Study overall: Patients with stage I non-small cell lung cancer joined the study from 2018 through January 2019. Study-wide points: Unique TCR clone counts dropped after stereotactic body radiation therapy, from a median of roughly 10,000 to 7,000.

The genomic DNA TCR beta CDR3 region underwent two rounds of multiplex PCR. Gene-specific primers for each TRBV and TRBJ gene drove first-round PCR. TCRdb re-called the multiplex PCR reads through MiXCR, storing one row per CDR3 protein. The sample holds 20,000 or so distinct CDR3 sequences; 43% are singletons and the top ten take roughly 33%. This specimen consisted of PBMCs, obtained before or after stereotactic body radiation therapy (not recorded which). The origin of this receptor is a donor over 45 with non-small cell lung cancer. V gene TRBV28 combines with J gene TRBJ2-5; the D gene is possibly TRBD1 (6 bases). The CDR3 region is CASSLITGETQYF. The CDR3 nucleotides read TGTGCCAGCAGTTTAATAACAGGGGAGACCCAGTACTTC.